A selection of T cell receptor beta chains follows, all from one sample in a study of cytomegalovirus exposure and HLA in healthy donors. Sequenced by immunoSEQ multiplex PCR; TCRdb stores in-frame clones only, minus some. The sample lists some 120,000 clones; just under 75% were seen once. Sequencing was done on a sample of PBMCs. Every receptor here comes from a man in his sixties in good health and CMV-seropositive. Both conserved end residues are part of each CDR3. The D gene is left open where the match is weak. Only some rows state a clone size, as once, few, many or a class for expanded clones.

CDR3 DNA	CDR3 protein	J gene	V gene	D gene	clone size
TGTGCCAGCAGCCGCCGAAGACCCTCGGGACTAGTCACTGAGCAGTTCTTC	CASSRRRPSGLVTEQFF	TRBJ2-1	TRBV7-9	TRBD2	once
TGTGCCTGGAGCGGGGGTACTGACGAGACCCAGTACTTC	CAWSGGTDETQYF	TRBJ2-5	TRBV30	.	once
TGTGCCAGCTCTCTTACGGCGACAGGGATGGGTCAGCCCCAGCATTTT	CASSLTATGMGQPQHF	TRBJ1-5	TRBV18	TRBD1	few
TGTGCCAGCAGCCAGGTACTGGAGTCCAACGAGCAGTACTTC	CASSQVLESNEQYF	TRBJ2-7	TRBV4-2	.	.
TGCGCCAGCTTTCGGGACCAGGGGGATATCTACACCTTC	CASFRDQGDIYTF	TRBJ1-2	TRBV5-1	TRBD1	.
TGTGCCAGCATTATGGGGAGGACTGAAGCTTTCTTT	CASIMGRTEAFF	TRBJ1-1	TRBV2	.	.
TGTGCCTGCGACAGGGGACGCGGTGGCTACACCTTC	CACDRGRGGYTF	TRBJ1-2	TRBV30	TRBD1	.
TGCAGCGTTGGGGTGGGCGGGGGTAACAATGAGCAGTTCTTC	CSVGVGGGNNEQFF	TRBJ2-1	TRBV29-1	TRBD2	few
TGTGCCAGCAGCGACGGGAGCTCCTACGAGCAGTACTTC	CASSDGSSYEQYF	TRBJ2-7	TRBV11-2	.	.
TGTGCCAGCAGCCCCACTCTGAGTTTCCACGAGCAGTACTTC	CASSPTLSFHEQYF	TRBJ2-7	TRBV7-9	.	.
TGTGCCATCTCGGGACTAGCGGACTTCACAGATACGCAGTATTTT	CAISGLADFTDTQYF	TRBJ2-3	TRBV2	TRBD2	.
TGTGCCAGTAGAACAGGCAATCAGCCCCAGCATTTT	CASRTGNQPQHF	TRBJ1-5	TRBV19	.	.
TGCGCCAGCAGCTGGAACCCCGCGACTAGCTACGAGCAGTACTTC	CASSWNPATSYEQYF	TRBJ2-7	TRBV5-1	.	.
TGTGCCAGCAGCTTCGGTTTTCAGGGGGCCGGCAATCAGCCCCAGCATTTT	CASSFGFQGAGNQPQHF	TRBJ1-5	TRBV7-9	TRBD1	.
TGTGCCAGCAGCTTATGGGACAGGGGTAAGAACACTGAAGCTTTCTTT	CASSLWDRGKNTEAFF	TRBJ1-1	TRBV13	TRBD1	.
TGTGCCAGCACAGGGGGAGGGGAGGAAAAACTGTTTTTT	CASTGGGEEKLFF	TRBJ1-4	TRBV10-3	TRBD1	.
TGTGCCAGCAGTTTACAGGGTCCGAACACTGAAGCTTTCTTT	CASSLQGPNTEAFF	TRBJ1-1	TRBV2	.	.
TGCGCCAGCAGCGAACAGACAGGGGGCAATGAGCAGTTCTTC	CASSEQTGGNEQFF	TRBJ2-1	TRBV5-1	TRBD1	.
TGTGCCAGCAGTCCCGGACTGTATCAGCCCCAGCATTTT	CASSPGLYQPQHF	TRBJ1-5	TRBV6-5	.	few
TGTGCCAGCACCACACCGACTAGCGATAGAACTACCTACGAGCAGTACTTC	CASTTPTSDRTTYEQYF	TRBJ2-7	TRBV28	TRBD2	.
TGTGCCAGCAGCATCGACAGGGGGCAAGAGACCCAGTACTTC	CASSIDRGQETQYF	TRBJ2-5	TRBV7-9	TRBD1	.
TGCGCCAGCAGCTTGGCCCAAGGACAGGGCTGGCCCACTGAAGCTTTCTTT	CASSLAQGQGWPTEAFF	TRBJ1-1	TRBV5-1	TRBD1	.
TGTGCCAGCAGTTCCGACAGTAGCTCCTACAATGAGCAGTTCTTC	CASSSDSSSYNEQFF	TRBJ2-1	TRBV27	.	.
TGTGCCAGCTCAAGGGGGATTGAGGACGAGCAGTACTTC	CASSRGIEDEQYF	TRBJ2-7	TRBV18	.	.
TGTGCCAGCAGCTTAATGGCGGGGAACACAGATACGCAGTATTTT	CASSLMAGNTDTQYF	TRBJ2-3	TRBV7-3	.	.
TGCGCCAGCAGCTTGTTCGGGGGACGAGATTCACCCCTCCACTTT	CASSLFGGRDSPLHF	TRBJ1-6	TRBV5-1	.	.
TGTGCCAGCAGCTTAGGACATACCGGGGAGCTGTTTTTT	CASSLGHTGELFF	TRBJ2-2	TRBV7-8	.	once
TGTGCCAGCAACCCCCCCGGGGGGGTAAGCAATGAGCAGTTCTTC	CASNPPGGVSNEQFF	TRBJ2-1	TRBV2	TRBD2	.
TGTGCCAGTAGTATTGGCAGGGGGGTTGAAGCTTTCTTT	CASSIGRGVEAFF	TRBJ1-1	TRBV19	TRBD1	.
TGTGCCAGCAGCAGAGGGGGTGTGGGTTCACCCCTCCACTTT	CASSRGGVGSPLHF	TRBJ1-6	TRBV5-5	.	.
TGTGCCAGCAGCACTGGGACTCTTGGCTACACCTTC	CASSTGTLGYTF	TRBJ1-2	TRBV6-5	.	once
TGCGCCAGCAGCTTGAGGGGAACTAATGAAAAACTGTTTTTT	CASSLRGTNEKLFF	TRBJ1-4	TRBV5-1	.	.
TGTGCCAGCAGAAAGGGGGAAGAAGCTTTCTTT	CASRKGEEAFF	TRBJ1-1	TRBV6-4	.	few
TGCGCCAGCAGTCAATCGGGACAGGGGGCAACTAATGAAAAACTGTTTTTT	CASSQSGQGATNEKLFF	TRBJ1-4	TRBV23-1	TRBD1	.
TGTGCCAGCTCACGACAGGGGGTCCTAGAGACCCAGTACTTC	CASSRQGVLETQYF	TRBJ2-5	TRBV18	TRBD1	.
TGCGCCAGCGGGCAGCTCACCGGGGAGCTGTTTTTT	CASGQLTGELFF	TRBJ2-2	TRBV5-1	.	.
TGTGCCAGCACCAAGGGGAGGGAGCAGTACTTC	CASTKGREQYF	TRBJ2-7	TRBV6-5	.	.
TGTGCCAGTAGACTACACAGGGGTAATAGCAATCAGCCCCAGCATTTT	CASRLHRGNSNQPQHF	TRBJ1-5	TRBV19	TRBD1	.
TGTGCCTGGAGTGGGGGACAGGGAAACAATGAGCAGTTCTTC	CAWSGGQGNNEQFF	TRBJ2-1	TRBV30	TRBD1	.
TGTGCCACCACGCGGGGGAGGAGCTCCTATAATTCACCCCTCCACTTT	CATTRGRSSYNSPLHF	TRBJ1-6	TRBV5-4	.	.
TGCGCTACTAGGGGGATGAACACTGAAGCTTTCTTT	CATRGMNTEAFF	TRBJ1-1	TRBV5-1	.	.
TGCGCCAGCAGCCCTCCTGCGGGTCCCCGGCGTGGCTACACCTTC	CASSPPAGPRRGYTF	TRBJ1-2	TRBV4-1	.	.